This T cell receptor (beta chain) was profiled in a study of cytomegalovirus exposure and HLA in healthy donors. Study overall: Drawn from HLA-typed donors, 83 million or so unique TCRs were held in an early data release.

CDR1 is LGHNT, CDR2 FRNRAP, per germline. The CDR3 runs to 15 residues. With V trimmed by 5 bases and J by 4 bases, 7 bases remained unmatched. In regard to this clone: Its cognate antigen is unknown.

General study points: Rarity characterized most TCR sequences, yet some public TCRs appeared in many donors.

It was with 60 Vbeta and 13 Jbeta primers that the PCR ran. The table came from immunoSEQ multiplex PCR; TCRdb's copy has only in-frame clones and leaves some out. Among around 130,000 clones listed, about 63% were seen once. The rearrangement joins TRBV12-5 to TRBJ2-7; TRBD2 agrees at 11 bases. The sequence was obtained from a man aged 25 to 45 in good health and CMV-seropositive. The sample taken for sequencing was PBMCs. The CDR3 nucleotides are TGTGCTAGTGGTAGGACCGGGACTAGCGGTTACGAGCAGTACTTC. Protein product: CASGRTGTSGYEQYF.